Presented here are 25 T cell receptor beta chains from one specimen sequenced in a study of tumor and adjacent non-tumor tissue in lung cancer. Three rounds of nested PCR, following a modified ARM-PCR protocol, produced the TCRbeta library. TCRdb redid the calling of the multiplex PCR reads with MiXCR, one entry per CDR3 protein. The profile shows fewer than 120,000 distinct CDR3 sequences, about 87% of them singletons. RNA was extracted from bulk tissue without any cell sorting. Sequenced material: lung tumor tissue. The receptors come from a man in his 70s with non-small cell lung cancer.

This clonotype was recorded many times. A read error may account for a junction end that differs from germline. The gene calls are TRBV7-9 and TRBJ1-6; 10 nucleotides match TRBD1. Germline loops: CDR1 SEHNR, CDR2 FQNEAQ (reference sequence). The CDR3 is 15 amino acids. CDR3 nucleotides: TGTGCCAGCACCTTAGGGACAGGGGTTTATTCACCCCTCCACTTT. Translating gives CASTLGTGVYSPLHF.

The chain has TRBV29-1 and TRBJ1-1; tentative D call: TRBD1 (5 bases). Germline loops: CDR1 SQVTM, CDR2 ANQGSEA. This CDR3 is 13 amino acids long. CDR3 in DNA: TGCAGGGTGGCACCGGGGGTCAACACTGAAGCTTTCTTT. Protein: CRVAPGVNTEAFF.

V gene TRBV28 combines with J gene TRBJ2-3; D remains ambiguous. Germline CDR1 is MDHEN and CDR2 is SYDVKM. With 8 bases removed from V and 5 bases from J, the gap between germline ends came to 20 bases. This CDR3 has 15 amino acids. The CDR3 bases are TGTGCCAGCTCCCCCTCGCGAGAGTTTCAAGATACGCAGTATTTT. It encodes CASSPSREFQDTQYF. The full variable domain, with the rest looked up from reference TRBV28 and TRBJ2-3, is DVKVTQSSRYLVKRTGEKVFLECVQDMDHENMFWYRQDPGLGLRLIYFSYDVKMKEKGDIPEGYSVSREKKERFSLILESASTNQTSMYLCASSPSREFQDTQYFGPGTRLTVL.

On this clonotype: At one end the junction does not follow the germline gene, possibly because of a read error. The J gene is TRBJ2-7, the V gene TRBV11-1; no firm D call. The germline V gene has CDR1 SGHAT and CDR2 FQDESV (reference sequence). This CDR3 contains 15 residues. This chain's CDR3 is CAISLKASTSYEQYF. The CDR3 nucleotides read TGTGCCATCAGCTTAAAAGCTTCCACCTCCTACGAGCAATACTTC.

A note on this clonotype: Given a much more abundant clone one base away, this may be a read error. The chain joins TRBV28 to TRBJ1-3, with 7 positions matching TRBD1. The CDR3 is made up of 15 amino acids. Germline assignment: CDR1 MDHEN and CDR2 SYDVKM. In nucleotides, the CDR3 is TGTGCCAGCCGGACAGGACTTTACTCTGGAAACATCATATATTTT. This codes for CASRTGLYSGNIIYF.

V is TRBV6-5 and J is TRBJ1-2, with a possible D match to TRBD1 (5 bases). Germline V CDR1 and CDR2: MNHEY, SVGAGI. The CDR3 spans 14 residues. This chain's CDR3 is CVNRYSPGRGGYTF. The CDR3 coding sequence is TGTGTCAACAGGTACTCACCGGGAAGGGGCGGCTACACCTTC.

Notes on this clonotype: A junction end diverges from the germline sequence, so it may reflect a read error. The chain has TRBV6-5 and TRBJ2-7, with D unclear. The CDR3 is made up of 16 amino acids. The V gene's germline CDR1 is MNHEY and CDR2 SVGAGI. DNA for the CDR3: TGTGCCAGCAGACAAACCGGACGGTTAAGCTCCTACGAGCTGTACTTC. It encodes CASRQTGRLSSYELYF.

For this clonotype: One end of the junction does not line up with germline, which may come from a read error. This chain links TRBV6-5 with TRBJ1-6; D gene uncertain. CDR3 length: 15 residues. Looked up from germline, CDR1 is MNHEY and CDR2 is SVGAGI. CDR3 DNA: TGTGCCAACAGTTATTCCGACGGTAAAAATTTGCCCCTCCACTTT. Translation: CANSYSDGKNLPLHF.

The V call is TRBV29-1, the J call TRBJ1-2; 10 nucleotides line up with TRBD1. Germline CDR1 reads SQVTM; CDR2 reads ANQGSEA. V dropped 5 bases and J dropped 6; count of bases not matched to a gene: 6. The CDR3 sequence is 13 residues long. The CDR3 region is CSVYGQGVNGYTF. In DNA, the CDR3 is TGCAGCGTTTACGGACAGGGGGTAAATGGCTACACCTTC.

The J gene is TRBJ2-7, the V gene TRBV28; tentatively, D is TRBD1 or TRBD2 (5 bases each). Looked up from germline, CDR1 is MDHEN and CDR2 is SYDVKM. V shed 10 bases and J shed 3 bases, with 16 bases lying between them. The CDR3 contains 13 residues. Written as DNA, the CDR3 is TGTGCCACTCAAGGGGAGAAGATCTACGAGCAGTACTTC. Its protein product is CATQGEKIYEQYF.

As concerns this clonotype: One junction end does not reproduce the germline sequence, and a read error may be involved. The J gene is TRBJ1-5, the V gene TRBV12-3 or TRBV12-4; D ambiguous. The CDR3 runs 12 residues. The CDR3 DNA reads as TGTGCCAGCAGTCCCGCTTGCCGGCCCCAGCTTTTT. Its translation is CASSPACRPQLF.

The chain uses TRBV6-5 and TRBJ2-7; D tentatively fits TRBD1 or TRBD2 (5 bases each). This CDR3 has 15 residues. Per the germline V gene, CDR1 is MNHEY and CDR2 is SVGAGI. DNA of the CDR3: TGTACCGTCGGAAGGAGACTAACAGGTTCTTATAAGCAGTACTTC. Amino acids: CTVGRRLTGSYKQYF.

As for this clonotype: The conserved final phenylalanine or tryptophan is absent from the CDR3, which likely points to a read error. The rearrangement joins TRBV5-1 to TRBJ2-2; no clear D gene. V lost 2 bases and J 9 bases, leaving 5 bases between the germline ends. CDR1 and CDR2 from the germline V gene are SGHRS and YFSETQ. The CDR3 length is 11 residues. CDR3 DNA sequence: TGCGCCAGCAGCTTTTCCTGGGAGCTGTTTTAT. Amino acid sequence: CASSFSWELFY.

This clonotype was counted only a few times. The V and J genes are TRBV3-1 and TRBJ1-5, with D hard to call. CDR3 size: 13 residues. The germline CDR1 and CDR2 sequences are LGHDT and YNNKEL (reference sequence). Trimming shortened V by 0 bases and J by 5 bases, and 5 bases separated the two germline ends. CDR3 DNA sequence: TGTGCCAGCAGCCAAGAGGGTCATCAGCCCCAGCATTTT. Translating gives CASSQEGHQPQHF.

A word on this clonotype: One junction end does not reproduce the germline sequence, and a read error may be involved. The chain couples TRBV29-1 to TRBJ2-2; D possibly corresponds to TRBD1 (6 bases). The CDR3 loop spans 14 amino acids. Germline loops: CDR1 SQVTM, CDR2 ANQGSEA. CDR3 in DNA: TGTAGCGCCATCCGGGACATGTACACCGGGGAGCTGTTTTTT. Its translation: CSAIRDMYTGELFF.

On this clonotype itself: A junction end diverges from the germline sequence, so it may reflect a read error. The V gene is TRBV2, the J gene TRBJ2-3; TRBD2 might be the D (6 bases). CDR3 length: 16 amino acids. Germline CDR1 is SNHLY and CDR2 is FYNNEI. The CDR3 region is CASSESIGGTLDTQYF. CDR3 coding DNA: TGTGCCAGCAGTGAATCTATCGGGGGAACCTTAGATACTCAGTATTTT.

J is TRBJ1-5 and V is TRBV20-1, with a tentative D call TRBD2 (7 bases). The closer fit of TRBJ2-3 to the DNA end suggests the J call may be wrong. Germline V gene sequence: CDR1 DFQATT, CDR2 SNEGSKA (reference sequence). This CDR3 comprises 18 residues. Here the CDR3 reads CSARDKRGGKGSNQPQYF. As DNA, the CDR3 is TGCAGTGCTAGAGATAAAAGGGGGGGTAAGGGAAGCAATCAGCCCCAGTATTTT.

A word on this clonotype: Possible read error: a much larger clone is one base away. The chain joins TRBV28 to TRBJ2-1, with D perhaps matching TRBD1 (5 bases). Germline values: CDR1 MDHEN, CDR2 SYDVKM. Trimming left V 6 bases short and J 9 bases short, with 21 bases between. The length of the CDR3 is 15 residues. CDR3 bases: TGTGCCAGCAGCCGACAGATCGCCACTCGGGTTGAGCAGTTCTTC. It yields the protein CASSRQIATRVEQFF.

In the case of this clonotype: The junction and the germline gene differ at one end; a read error may be behind it. The chain combines TRBV7-9 with TRBJ2-7; a possible D gene is TRBD2 (5 bases). CDR3 length: 14 residues. The germline CDR1 and CDR2 sequences are SEHNR and FQNEAQ (reference sequence). The CDR3 is CASRLASRSYEQYF. The CDR3 coding sequence is TGTGCCAGCAGATTAGCGAGCAGATCCTACGAGCAGTACTTC.

Concerning this clonotype itself: An end of the junction differs from the germline gene, which may be a read error. The rearrangement uses TRBV4-1 and TRBJ2-1, with 15 positions matching TRBD2. CDR1 is MGHRA and CDR2 is YSYEKL in the germline V gene. The CDR3 contains 15 residues. CDR3 sequence reads: CASRWTSGGANELFF. The CDR3 nucleotides read TGTGCCAGCAGATGGACTAGCGGGGGGGCAAATGAGCTGTTCTTC.

The rearrangement links TRBV28 to TRBJ2-3, with 8 positions matching TRBD2. Looked up from germline, CDR1 is MDHEN and CDR2 is SYDVKM. This CDR3 is 16 amino acids long. Losses at the gene ends were 6 bases for V and 1 base for J; bases not matched to a gene: 9. CDR3 loop: CASRWAKGLGTDTQYF. DNA for the CDR3: TGTGCCAGCAGGTGGGCGAAGGGACTAGGCACAGATACGCAGTATTTT.

A remark on this clonotype: The junction departs from germline at one end; a sequencing error may be responsible. The chain is built from TRBV20-1 and TRBJ1-2; no reliable D call. Germline V gene data show CDR1 as DFQATT and CDR2 as SNEGSKA (reference sequence). The CDR3 covers 13 residues. The CDR3 sequence is CSARPTSNYGYIF. The DNA of the CDR3 is TGCAGTGCTAGACCGACCTCTAACTATGGCTACATCTTC.

V and J are TRBV11-2 and TRBJ2-3, with D unresolved. Germline V gene lookup returns CDR1 SGHAT and CDR2 FQNNGV. V was shortened by 5 bases and J by 0 bases, with 9 bases between the two germline ends. This CDR3 spans 14 amino acids. The CDR3 sequence: CASSIRDSTDTQYF. Here the CDR3 DNA reads TGTGCCAGCAGCATTAGGGATAGCACAGATACGCAGTATTTT.

This clonotype was picked up one time. The conserved final phenylalanine or tryptophan is absent from the CDR3, which likely points to a read error. The V call is TRBV11-2, the J call TRBJ2-1; D perhaps matches TRBD1 (5 bases). The length of the CDR3 is 17 residues. Germline V gene sequence: CDR1 SGHAT, CDR2 FQNNGV. This chain's CDR3 is CASVWGSSAASYNEQFL. CDR3 coding DNA: TGTGCCAGCGTTTGGGGCTCCAGCGCCGCATCCTATAATGAGCAGTTCTTA.

A word on this clonotype: At one of its ends the junction is not consistent with the germline gene, which may arise from a read error. This chain uses TRBV20-1 with TRBJ2-7, with 8 bases lining up with TRBD1. With the DNA end fitting TRBJ2-1 better, the J assignment may be wrong. There are 13 residues in the CDR3. From germline, CDR1 is DFQATT and CDR2 SNEGSKA (reference sequence). As DNA, the CDR3 is TGTAGTGCTAGGACAGGGCACTCCTACGAGCAGTTCTTC. This codes for CSARTGHSYEQFF.